The 3 T cell receptor beta chains reported below all come from one sample, sequenced in a study of shared clonotypes between healthy human individuals. The protocol was immunoSEQ multiplex PCR, while the TCRdb copy is restricted to in-frame clones and leaves out a portion. This table holds 950,000 to 1,100,000 clones, approximately 70% found once. Sequences were obtained from memory CD4+ T cells sorted from blood. Subset described: CD45RA-negative fraction. All receptors derive from a man younger than 35 in good health.

The V call is TRBV27, the J call TRBJ1-6, with 8 bases identical to TRBD1. Germline CDR1 reads MNHEY; CDR2 reads SMNVEV (reference sequence). V dropped 6 bases and J dropped 6; count of bases not matched to a gene: 7. The CDR3 sequence is 15 residues long. CDR3 coding DNA: TGTGCCAGCAGCTCCCGGGACAGGATTAATTCACCCCTCCACTTT. This codes for CASSSRDRINSPLHF.

This chain connects TRBV5-5 to TRBJ2-2, with D maybe TRBD1 (5 bases). CDR3 length: 16 amino acids. CDR1 is SGHKS, CDR2 YYEKEE, per germline (reference sequence). The germline V and J ends were trimmed by 4 bases and 0 bases, with 13 bases remaining between them. CDR3 in DNA: TGTGCCAGCAGCCGAGATCCGGACACGAACACCGGGGAGCTGTTTTTT. Its translation is CASSRDPDTNTGELFF.

The CDR3 sequence: CSVRGASYEQYF. CDR3 nucleotides: TGCAGCGTTCGAGGGGCTTCCTACGAGCAGTACTTC. The V and J genes are TRBV29-1 and TRBJ2-7; D possibly uses TRBD1 or TRBD2 (5 bases each). This CDR3 is 12 amino acids long. V lost 5 bases, J lost 1 base, and 9 bases lay in between. Per the germline V gene, CDR1 is SQVTM and CDR2 is ANQGSEA.